The present TCR beta chain was sequenced within a study of PD-L1 blockade in urothelial cancer. Overall study context: Men with urothelial cancer arising in the bladder made up about 85% of the roughly 29 patients. After treatment start, blood was analyzed at 3 weeks (second dose) and at 6 weeks.

Germline values: CDR1 LNHNV, CDR2 YYDKDF (reference sequence). This CDR3 contains 15 residues. J gave up 2 bases and V 8 bases, and 8 bases lay outside the gene matches. Study-wide findings and caveats: Larger 3-week expansion of tumor-associated blood clones was seen in durable-benefit patients.

The assay was immunoSEQ multiplex PCR, and TCRdb's table has in-frame clones only and misses some. In the table there are about 41,000 clones, 82% of which are singletons. Sample numbers ranged from 1 to 8 per patient, encompassing pretreatment and on-treatment collections. With respect to this clone: Its target is unknown.

The clonotype originates from a man aged 60-69 years with urothelial cancer. Sequencing used PBMCs, obtained around atezolizumab (anti-PD-L1) treatment. The chain joins TRBV15 to TRBJ2-3, with TRBD2 matching over 9 bases. CDR3 in DNA: TGTGCCACCTCGCGGGAGGGGGAAAACACAGATACGCAGTATTTT. Translation: CATSREGENTDTQYF.